A selection of T cell receptor beta chains follows, all from one sample in a study of T cells after posttransplantation cyclophosphamide. TCRdb keeps only in-frame clones here, not all; method: immunoSEQ multiplex PCR. In the table there are 9,000 to 15,000 clones, under 2.5% of which are singletons. The sample was PBMCs, taken after allogeneic stem cell transplant with posttransplant cyclophosphamide. The receptor source for this set is a male patient younger than 45 who received an allogeneic stem cell transplant from a related donor, was CMV-positive, and had no GVHD. The graft donor may have given rise to some T cells. Both conserved end residues are part of each CDR3. A D gene is named only where the DNA matches it firmly. Size tells how often a clone was seen (once, few, many) or the class of an expanded clone, and some rows leave it out.

TRBJ1-2	TRBD1	few	TRBV29-1	CSVVDRGWGYTF
TRBJ2-7	TRBD2	NA	TRBV7-6	CASSLETSGVEQYF
TRBJ2-6	TRBD2	few	TRBV7-2	CASSFRGLAGFSGANVLTF
TRBJ1-5	NA	few	TRBV2	CASTRDAGSNQPQHF
TRBJ1-1	NA	few	TRBV29-1	CSVIDSGLNTEAFF
TRBJ2-5	TRBD2	NA	TRBV28	CASSLERGGGTQYF
TRBJ2-3	TRBD1	medium-sized	TRBV19	CASSATGGTDTQYF
TRBJ2-7	TRBD1	NA	TRBV27	CASRMTGGYEQYF
TRBJ2-7	TRBD1	NA	TRBV11-2	CASSLNRGQSYEQYF
TRBJ2-7	TRBD1	few	TRBV28	CASRLPPGTGKYEQYF
TRBJ2-7	NA	few	TRBV5-4	CASSLGASGVAYEQYF
TRBJ2-2	TRBD2	NA	TRBV5-5	CASSLEAGGNTGELFF
TRBJ2-4	NA	NA	TRBV9	CASSGGVGDSNRDLNIQYF
TRBJ1-1	TRBD1	NA	TRBV6-1	CASSRQGEGTEAFF
TRBJ2-5	NA	few	TRBV4-2	CASSQEGGGSAETQYF
TRBJ2-7	NA	few	TRBV5-6	CASSSLSYEQYF
TRBJ1-5	NA	NA	TRBV19	CASTKEDSPQPQHF
TRBJ2-1	NA	NA	TRBV5-5	CASSLGPGNYNEQFF
TRBJ1-1	NA	few	TRBV7-9	CASSLNQGTEAFF
TRBJ2-5	NA	NA	TRBV11-2	CASKGRLQETQYF
TRBJ1-4	NA	medium-sized	TRBV5-8	CASSSWTRSNEKLFF
TRBJ1-1	TRBD1	few	TRBV5-4	CASSLGETGTEAFF